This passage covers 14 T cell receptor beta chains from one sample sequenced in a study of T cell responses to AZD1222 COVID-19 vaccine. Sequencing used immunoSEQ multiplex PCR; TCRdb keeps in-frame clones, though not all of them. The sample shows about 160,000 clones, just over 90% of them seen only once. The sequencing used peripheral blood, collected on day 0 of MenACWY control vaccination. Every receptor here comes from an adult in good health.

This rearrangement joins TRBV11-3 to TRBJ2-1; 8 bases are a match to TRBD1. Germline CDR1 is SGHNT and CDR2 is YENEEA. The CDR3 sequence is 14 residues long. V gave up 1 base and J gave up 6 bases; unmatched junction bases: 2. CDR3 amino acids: CASSLVDRGNEQFF. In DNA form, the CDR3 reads TGTGCCAGCAGCTTAGTAGACAGGGGCAATGAGCAGTTCTTC.

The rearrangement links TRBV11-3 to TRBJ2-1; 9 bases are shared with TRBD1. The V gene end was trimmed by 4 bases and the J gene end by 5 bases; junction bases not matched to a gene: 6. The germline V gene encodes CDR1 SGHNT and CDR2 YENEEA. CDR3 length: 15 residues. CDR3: CASSSYRGPNNEQFF. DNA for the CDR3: TGTGCCAGCAGCTCATACAGGGGGCCTAACAATGAGCAGTTCTTC. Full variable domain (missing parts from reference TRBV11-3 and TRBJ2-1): EAGVVQSPRYKIIEKKQPVAFWCNPISGHNTLYWYLQNLGQGPELLIRYENEEAVDDSQLPKDRFSAERLKGVDSTLKIQPAELGDSAVYLCASSSYRGPNNEQFFGPGTRLTVL.

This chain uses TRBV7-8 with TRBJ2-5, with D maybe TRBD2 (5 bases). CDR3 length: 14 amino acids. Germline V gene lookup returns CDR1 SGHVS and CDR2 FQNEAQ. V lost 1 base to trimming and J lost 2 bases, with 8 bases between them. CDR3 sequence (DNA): TGTGCCAGCAGCTTAGGCGGACTTCAAGAGACCCAGTACTTC. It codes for CASSLGGLQETQYF.

The CDR3 DNA sequence: TGTGCCTGGGACCTCCTGGGAAATGGAAACACCATATATTTT. Its translation is CAWDLLGNGNTIYF. The rearrangement links TRBV30 to TRBJ1-3; D remains unclear. V was shortened by 5 bases and J by 3 bases, with 14 bases between the two germline ends. CDR1 GTSNPN and CDR2 SVGIG come from the germline V gene (reference sequence). CDR3 length equals 14 residues.

CDR3 DNA: TGTGCCAGCTCCCTGGGGGGGAGTAATCAGCCCCAGCATTTT. Amino acids: CASSLGGSNQPQHF. The V gene is TRBV6-6, the J gene TRBJ1-5, with D possibly being TRBD1 (5 bases). Germline CDR1 reads MNHNY; CDR2 reads SVGAGI (reference sequence). V lost 8 bases and J 4 bases, leaving 15 bases between the germline ends. The CDR3 is made up of 14 amino acids.

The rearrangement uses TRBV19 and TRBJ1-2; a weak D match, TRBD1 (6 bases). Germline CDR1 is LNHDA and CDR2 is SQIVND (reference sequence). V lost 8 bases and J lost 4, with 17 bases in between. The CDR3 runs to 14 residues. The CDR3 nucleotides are TGTGCCAGTGGGGATACCCAGGGGATCTATGGCTACACCTTC. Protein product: CASGDTQGIYGYTF.

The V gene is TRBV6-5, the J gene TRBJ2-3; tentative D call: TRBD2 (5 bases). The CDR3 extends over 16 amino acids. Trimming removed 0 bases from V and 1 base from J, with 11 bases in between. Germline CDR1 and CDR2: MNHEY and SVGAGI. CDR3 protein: CASSYSRFGGTDTQYF. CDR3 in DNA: TGTGCCAGCAGTTACTCGCGGTTCGGGGGCACAGATACGCAGTATTTT.

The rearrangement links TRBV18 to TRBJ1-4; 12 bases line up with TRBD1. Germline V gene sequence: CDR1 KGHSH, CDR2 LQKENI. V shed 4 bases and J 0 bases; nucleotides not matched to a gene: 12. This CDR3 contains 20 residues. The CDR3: CASSRSGQGAALTTNEKLFF. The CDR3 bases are TGTGCCAGCTCACGTTCGGGACAGGGGGCCGCGCTTACAACTAATGAAAAACTGTTTTTT.

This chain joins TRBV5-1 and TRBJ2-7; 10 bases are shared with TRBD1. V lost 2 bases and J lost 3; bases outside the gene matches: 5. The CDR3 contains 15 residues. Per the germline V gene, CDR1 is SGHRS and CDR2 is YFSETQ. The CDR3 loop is CASSFSWTGGYEQYF. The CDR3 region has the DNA TGCGCCAGCAGCTTCTCCTGGACAGGGGGCTACGAGCAGTACTTC.

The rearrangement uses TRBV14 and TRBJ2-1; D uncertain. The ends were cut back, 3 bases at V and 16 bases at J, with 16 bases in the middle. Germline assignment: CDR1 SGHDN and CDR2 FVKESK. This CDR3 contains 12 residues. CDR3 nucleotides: TGTGCCAGCAGCCAGGGAACCCTGGACGCTTTCTTC. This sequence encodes CASSQGTLDAFF. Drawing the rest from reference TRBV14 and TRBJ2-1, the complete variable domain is EAGVTQFPSHSVIEKGQTVTLRCDPISGHDNLYWYRRVMGKEIKFLLHFVKESKQDESGMPNNRFLAERTGGTYSTLKVQPAELEDSGVYFCASSQGTLDAFFGPGTRLTVL.

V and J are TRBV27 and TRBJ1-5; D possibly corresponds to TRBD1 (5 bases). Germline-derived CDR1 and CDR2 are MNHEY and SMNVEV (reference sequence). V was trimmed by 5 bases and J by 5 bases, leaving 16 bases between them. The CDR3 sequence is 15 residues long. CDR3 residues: CASSTIQGGDQPQHF. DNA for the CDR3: TGTGCCAGCAGTACAATTCAGGGTGGGGATCAGCCCCAGCATTTT.

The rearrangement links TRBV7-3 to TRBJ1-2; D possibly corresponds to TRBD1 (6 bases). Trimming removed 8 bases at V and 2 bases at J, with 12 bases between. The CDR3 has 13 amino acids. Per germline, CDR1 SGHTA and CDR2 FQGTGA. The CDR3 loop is CASGSGANYGYTF. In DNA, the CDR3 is TGTGCCAGCGGTTCAGGGGCAAACTATGGCTACACCTTC.

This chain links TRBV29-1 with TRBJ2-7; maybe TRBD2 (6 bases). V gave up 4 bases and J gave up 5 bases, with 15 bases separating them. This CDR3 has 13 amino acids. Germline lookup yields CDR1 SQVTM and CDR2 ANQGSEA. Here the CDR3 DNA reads TGCAGCGTTGGGAGAGGGACTGGCCACGAGCAGTACTTC. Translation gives CSVGRGTGHEQYF.

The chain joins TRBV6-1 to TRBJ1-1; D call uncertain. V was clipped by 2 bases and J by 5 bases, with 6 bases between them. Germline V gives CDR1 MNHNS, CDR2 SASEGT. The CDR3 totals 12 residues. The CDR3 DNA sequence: TGTGCCAGCAGTGAACGGGCAACTGAAGCTTTCTTT. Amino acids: CASSERATEAFF.